This record covers a single T cell receptor beta chain. The antigen is unknown. Other DNA sequences in the sample encode the same CDR3. The germline V gene has CDR1 SNHLY and CDR2 FYNNEI. This CDR3 contains 15 residues. Trimming stripped 2 bases from V and 9 bases from J, with 14 bases between. This specimen belongs to a study of cytomegalovirus exposure and HLA in healthy donors. General study points: A later analysis appeared to link common viral pathogens to several of the most significant clusters.

Use of 60 Vbeta and 13 Jbeta primers characterized the PCR. Generated by immunoSEQ multiplex PCR, the TCRdb table keeps only in-frame clones and is missing some. The profile shows 120,000 or so clones, about three quarters of them singletons. This receptor was obtained from a woman aged 60 to 75 in good health and CMV-seropositive. Sequenced input: PBMCs. This chain links TRBV2 with TRBJ1-6; the D is unclear. The CDR3: CASSEYPAGGSPLHF. Here the CDR3 DNA reads TGTGCCAGCAGTGAATACCCGGCGGGAGGTTCACCCCTCCACTTT.